What follows are 15 T cell receptor beta chains derived from one specimen sequenced in a study of shared clonotypes between healthy human individuals. Assay used: immunoSEQ multiplex PCR; TCRdb lists only in-frame clones, some missing. The sample holds around 200,000 clones; approximately 70% are singletons and the top ten take roughly a tenth. The sample comprised memory CD4+ T cells sorted from blood. Subset indicated: CD45RA-negative fraction. The receptors were gathered from a man aged 30 to 39 in good health.

V is TRBV11-3 and J is TRBJ2-1, with TRBD2 matching 14 bases. Trimming took 3 bases from V and 8 from J; bases not matched to a gene: 6. The CDR3 is 16 amino acids. The V gene's germline CDR1 is SGHNT and CDR2 YENEEA. CDR3: CASSLGTSGSRDEQFF. DNA for the CDR3: TGTGCCAGCAGCTTGGGGACTAGCGGGAGTCGGGATGAGCAGTTCTTC.

The CDR3: CATSTGGHSSGNTIYF. In nucleotides, the CDR3 is TGTGCCACCAGCACTGGCGGGCACTCCTCTGGAAACACCATATATTTT. The chain has TRBV15 and TRBJ1-3; D call uncertain. Germline CDR1 and CDR2: LNHNV and YYDKDF (reference sequence). This CDR3 spans 16 amino acids. V was trimmed by 4 bases and J by 0 bases, leaving 13 bases between them.

V and J are TRBV6-5 and TRBJ2-1, with TRBD1 as a possible D gene (5 bases). Trimming took 0 bases from V and 4 from J, leaving 10 bases between them. Germline V gene lookup returns CDR1 MNHEY and CDR2 SVGAGI. This CDR3 is 15 amino acids long. CDR3 sequence: CASSYSKTEYNEQFF. The CDR3 coding sequence is TGTGCCAGCAGTTACTCGAAGACAGAGTACAATGAGCAGTTCTTC.

This chain links TRBV7-4 with TRBJ2-7; TRBD1 matches at 9 bases. V lost 2 bases, J lost 1 base, and 12 bases stayed unmatched. Per the germline V gene, CDR1 is SGHVT and CDR2 is SQSDAQ. This CDR3 is 18 amino acids long. The CDR3 DNA follows: TGTGCCAGCAGCTTACCCATCCAGAAGGGACAGGGTTCCTACGAGCAGTACTTC. Amino acid sequence: CASSLPIQKGQGSYEQYF. Full variable domain (missing parts from reference TRBV7-4 and TRBJ2-7): GAGVSQSPRYKVAKRGRDVALRCDSISGHVTLYWYRQTLGQGSEVLTYSQSDAQRDKSGRPSGRFSAERPERSVSTLKIQRTEQGDSAVYLCASSLPIQKGQGSYEQYFGPGTRLTVT.

J is TRBJ2-5 and V is TRBV30, with D perhaps matching TRBD1 (6 bases). This CDR3 region has 13 residues. Germline assignment: CDR1 GTSNPN and CDR2 SVGIG (reference sequence). V was shortened by 3 bases and J by 0 bases, with 8 bases between the two germline ends. The CDR3 nucleotides read TGTGCCTGGAGCCGGGACAACCAAGAGACCCAGTACTTC. Protein sequence: CAWSRDNQETQYF. The variable domain in full, completed from reference TRBV30 and TRBJ2-5, reads SQTIHQWPATLVQPVGSPLSLECTVEGTSNPNLYWYRQAAGRGLQLLFYSVGIGQISSEVPQNLSASRPQDRQFILSSKKLLLSDSGFYLCAWSRDNQETQYFGPGTRLLVL.

V is TRBV6-1 and J is TRBJ2-7, with TRBD2 as a possible D gene (5 bases). Trimming removed 6 bases at V and 4 bases at J, with 13 bases between. The CDR3 consists of 13 residues. Germline-derived CDR1 and CDR2 are MNHNS and SASEGT. The DNA of the CDR3 is TGTGCCAGCAGAGCCGGACTCGCTTACGAGCAGTACTTC. It is translated as CASRAGLAYEQYF.

This clone was seen only a few times. The chain joins TRBV5-1 to TRBJ2-7; tentatively, D is TRBD2 (5 bases). The CDR3 sequence is 15 residues long. Germline assignment: CDR1 SGHRS and CDR2 YFSETQ. Trimming cost V 0 bases and J 5 bases, with 15 bases left between them. Written as DNA, the CDR3 is TGCGCCAGCAGCTTGGTACGGGGTTCCGGCCACGAGCAGTACTTC. It yields the protein CASSLVRGSGHEQYF.

The rearrangement joins TRBV5-1 to TRBJ2-1; possibly TRBD1 or TRBD2 for D (5 bases each). CDR1 is SGHRS, CDR2 YFSETQ, per germline. V lost 5 bases and J 6 bases, leaving 15 bases between the germline ends. This CDR3 contains 14 residues. In DNA form, the CDR3 reads TGCGCCAGCAGGGGGACCGTTTTTCTCAATGAGCAGTTCTTC. Its protein product is CASRGTVFLNEQFF.

In its sample, this clone was seen a few times. Here the CDR3 reads CASSLSRESQETQYF. CDR3 nucleotides: TGTGCCAGCAGCTTATCCCGGGAGAGCCAAGAGACCCAGTACTTC. The rearrangement uses TRBV7-7 and TRBJ2-5; D might be TRBD2 (6 bases). Germline CDR1 is SSHAT and CDR2 is FNYEAQ (reference sequence). The CDR3 is 15 amino acids. Trimming shortened V by 2 bases and J by 1 base, and 11 bases separated the two germline ends.

The chain combines TRBV18 with TRBJ2-2, with 12 bases aligning to TRBD1. J gave up 6 bases and V 5 bases, and 7 bases lay outside the gene matches. The germline gives CDR1 KGHSH, CDR2 LQKENI. This CDR3 is 16 amino acids long. The DNA for the CDR3 is TGTGCCAGCTCATCTCCGGGACAGGGGGCTGCCGGGGAGCTGTTTTTT. It yields the protein CASSSPGQGAAGELFF.

Points on this clone: Within the sample, other DNA sequences also encode this same CDR3. This sequence joins TRBV19 and TRBJ2-7; TRBD2 matches 10 bases. From germline, CDR1 is LNHDA and CDR2 SQIVND (reference sequence). V trimming: 7 bases; J trimming: 3 bases; junction bases outside the gene matches: 0. CDR3 length: 12 amino acids. The DNA for the CDR3 is TGTGCCAGTACTAGCGGGAGCTACGAGCAGTACTTC. Protein sequence: CASTSGSYEQYF.

This chain links TRBV10-1 with TRBJ2-5, with TRBD1 as a possible D gene (6 bases). Germline V gene lookup returns CDR1 WNHNN and CDR2 SYGVQD (reference sequence). V gave up 3 bases and J gave up 6 bases, with 11 bases separating them. The CDR3 has 13 residues. Here the CDR3 DNA reads TGCGCCAGCAGTGATGGCAGGGGAAAGACCCAGTACTTC. Amino acid sequence: CASSDGRGKTQYF.

The V gene is TRBV18, the J gene TRBJ1-1; D might be TRBD1 (5 bases). Trimming pared 6 bases from V and 6 bases from J, leaving 17 bases between. Germline values: CDR1 KGHSH, CDR2 LQKENI. This CDR3 contains 14 residues. Here the CDR3 DNA reads TGTGCCAGCTCGTCGGGACCATTGAAGGCTGAAGCTTTCTTT. Translation gives CASSSGPLKAEAFF.

In this sample, this clone turned up once. V usage is TRBV7-2 and J usage is TRBJ1-1; the D gene is possibly TRBD1 (5 bases). The ends were cut back, 5 bases at V and 4 bases at J, with 17 bases in the middle. The length of the CDR3 is 15 residues. Germline V CDR1 and CDR2: SGHTA, FQGNSA. This CDR3 is CASSARQFSVTEAFF. The CDR3 nucleotides are TGTGCCAGCAGCGCCCGACAGTTTTCGGTCACTGAAGCTTTCTTT.

In nucleotides, the CDR3 is TGTGCCAGCAGTTACGGCGGGAGGACCAGGGTTCACGAGCAGTACTTC. This sequence encodes CASSYGGRTRVHEQYF. The V gene is TRBV6-6, the J gene TRBJ2-7; the match to TRBD2 covers 8 bases. The germline V gene has CDR1 MNHNY and CDR2 SVGAGI (reference sequence). J was trimmed by 5 bases and V by 2 bases; bases with no gene match: 11. The CDR3 consists of 16 residues.